The 18 T cell receptor beta chains listed next were all sequenced from one sample in a study of blood T cell repertoires in COVID-19. Produced via immunoSEQ multiplex PCR; TCRdb's table is partial and in-frame only. The data show around 150,000 clones, 84% seen once. The sequenced sample was PBMCs or T cells enriched from blood (not recorded which). The receptors derive from a man between 45 and 60 years old who had recovered from COVID-19.

A few counts support this clone. J is TRBJ2-1 and V is TRBV19; 7 bases fit TRBD1. Germline CDR1 and CDR2: LNHDA and SQIVND (reference sequence). CDR3 length: 15 amino acids. J gave up 0 bases and V 5 bases, and 4 bases lay outside the gene matches. The CDR3 bases are TGTGCCAGTAGTCGGGGACAGAACTCCTACAATGAGCAGTTCTTC. This encodes CASSRGQNSYNEQFF.

This chain joins TRBV3-1 (or the pseudogene TRBV3-2) and TRBJ2-3; 11 nucleotides agree with TRBD1. Germline V gives CDR1 LGHDT, CDR2 YNNKEL (reference sequence). J was trimmed by 6 bases and V by 3 bases; bases with no gene match: 5. The CDR3 has 15 amino acids. CDR3 region: CASSHGQGARDTQYF. CDR3 DNA sequence: TGTGCCAGCAGCCACGGACAGGGGGCGCGGGATACGCAGTATTTT.

This rearrangement joins TRBV18 to TRBJ1-5, with a weak D call TRBD1 (5 bases). Trimming shortened V by 3 bases and J by 5 bases, and 14 bases separated the two germline ends. Germline V gene lookup returns CDR1 KGHSH and CDR2 LQKENI. CDR3 length: 15 amino acids. The CDR3 DNA sequence: TGTGCCAGCTCACCTCAGAGGCAGGGCCATCAGCCCCAGCATTTT. Its translation is CASSPQRQGHQPQHF.

The chain recombines TRBV6-5 with TRBJ1-5; possibly TRBD1 for D (6 bases). V gave up 4 bases and J gave up 9 bases, with 13 bases separating them. CDR3 length: 13 residues. Germline lookup yields CDR1 MNHEY and CDR2 SVGAGI. The CDR3 coding sequence is TGTGCCAGCAGTTCACAGGGAATGGGGCCCCAGCATTTT. It is translated as CASSSQGMGPQHF.

The chain uses TRBV4-2 and TRBJ2-1; TRBD2 aligns across 10 bases. This CDR3 is 16 amino acids long. CDR1 is LGHNA, CDR2 YNFKEQ, per germline. V dropped 3 bases and J dropped 4; count of bases not matched to a gene: 6. Here the CDR3 DNA reads TGTGCCAGCAGCCACGATAGCGGGGGGCGATACAATGAGCAGTTCTTC. The encoded protein is CASSHDSGGRYNEQFF.

The chain has TRBV5-1 and TRBJ2-1; 7 positions agree with TRBD2. Germline-derived CDR1 and CDR2 are SGHRS and YFSETQ. The ends lost 4 bases at V and 2 bases at J; junction bases unmatched: 3. The CDR3 is made up of 14 amino acids. The CDR3 region is CASSASGAYNEQFF. As DNA, the CDR3 is TGCGCCAGCAGCGCAAGCGGGGCCTACAATGAGCAGTTCTTC.

The chain couples TRBV10-1 to TRBJ2-1; D is uncertain. In germline, CDR1 is WNHNN, CDR2 SYGVQD (reference sequence). This CDR3 is 12 amino acids long. Trimming cost V 4 bases and J 8 bases, with 9 bases left between them. CDR3 region: CASSGVTDEQFF. DNA for the CDR3: TGCGCCAGCAGTGGCGTCACCGATGAGCAGTTCTTC.

The chain recombines TRBV6-5 with TRBJ1-1, with D perhaps TRBD1 (5 bases). This CDR3 contains 13 residues. Trimming took 2 bases from V and 5 from J, leaving 9 bases between them. CDR1 is MNHEY, CDR2 SVGAGI, per germline. CDR3: CASSYDGGTEAFF. CDR3 nucleotides: TGTGCCAGCAGTTACGACGGGGGAACTGAAGCTTTCTTT.

This chain connects TRBV6-6 to TRBJ1-3; TRBD1 might be the D (6 bases). Germline V lookup: CDR1 MNHNY, CDR2 SVGAGI (reference sequence). The V and J ends lost 6 bases and 0 bases respectively, with 12 bases between them. CDR3 size: 15 residues. The CDR3 reads CASRSRQASGNTIYF. The CDR3, as DNA: TGTGCCAGCAGATCTCGACAGGCCTCTGGAAACACCATATATTTT.

Of note for this clone: Other DNA variants within this sample encode the same CDR3. The chain has TRBV27 and TRBJ1-2, with unresolved D. CDR1 and CDR2 from the germline V gene are MNHEY and SMNVEV (reference sequence). This CDR3 region has 14 residues. With 3 bases removed from V and 2 bases from J, the gap between germline ends came to 10 bases. The CDR3, as DNA: TGTGCCAGCAGTTTCCGCGCCGGGAACTATGGCTACACCTTC. Protein sequence: CASSFRAGNYGYTF.

This chain connects TRBV10-3 to TRBJ1-2, with TRBD1 matching 10 bases. This CDR3 has 15 residues. Trimming took 1 base from V and 7 from J; bases not matched to a gene: 6. Germline V lookup: CDR1 ENHRY, CDR2 SYGVKD. The CDR3 coding sequence is TGTGCCATCAGTGAGTTGGACAGGGGGGCCTCTGGCTACACCTTC. Translated: CAISELDRGASGYTF.

V and J are TRBV11-2 and TRBJ1-2; D may be TRBD1 (5 bases). Germline values: CDR1 SGHAT, CDR2 FQNNGV. V was shortened by 0 bases and J by 11 bases, with 13 bases between the two germline ends. The CDR3 consists of 13 residues. For the CDR3, the DNA is TGTGCCAGCAGCTTAGATCCCAGGGTGGGATACACCTTC. Residues: CASSLDPRVGYTF.

The J gene is TRBJ2-7, the V gene TRBV4-1, with no clear D. The CDR3 has 15 residues. The germline gives CDR1 MGHRA, CDR2 YSYEKL. The germline V and J ends were trimmed by 1 base and 2 bases, with 12 bases remaining between them. CDR3 nucleotides: TGCGCCAGCAGCCAAGCTCCCAGTGTGCCCTACGAGCAGTACTTC. Translation: CASSQAPSVPYEQYF.

This clone was recorded a few times. The chain is built from TRBV5-5 and TRBJ1-5; 7 bases are a match to TRBD1. Per the germline V gene, CDR1 is SGHKS and CDR2 is YYEKEE (reference sequence). The CDR3 consists of 14 residues. With V trimmed by 4 bases and J by 4 bases, 5 bases remained unmatched. The CDR3 DNA is TGTGCCAGCAGCGTGGCAGGGGGGAATCAGCCCCAGCATTTT. Its protein is CASSVAGGNQPQHF.

This chain links TRBV18 with TRBJ2-2; 10 bases are a match to TRBD2. CDR1 is KGHSH and CDR2 is LQKENI in the germline V gene. The ends lost 2 bases at V and 4 bases at J; junction bases unmatched: 4. CDR3 size: 16 residues. The chain's CDR3 is CASSPGAGGRTGELFF. The CDR3 region has the DNA TGTGCCAGCTCACCAGGAGCGGGGGGGCGCACCGGGGAGCTGTTTTTT.

The rearrangement uses TRBV18 and TRBJ2-5; 8 bases agree with TRBD2. CDR3 size: 17 residues. CDR1 KGHSH and CDR2 LQKENI come from the germline V gene. Trimming removed 3 bases from V and 6 bases from J; junction bases left unmatched: 15. The CDR3 coding sequence is TGTGCCAGCTCACCCCCCTTGATAGCGGGGCCTGGGAAGACCCAGTACTTC. Translating it yields CASSPPLIAGPGKTQYF.

The chain links TRBV5-1 to TRBJ1-2; D remains unclear. There are 14 residues in the CDR3. V was shortened by 4 bases and J by 6 bases, with 16 bases between the two germline ends. Looked up from germline, CDR1 is SGHRS and CDR2 is YFSETQ. CDR3 residues: CASSPSILSNGYTF. CDR3 coding DNA: TGCGCCAGCAGCCCGAGTATTCTAAGTAATGGCTACACCTTC.

The chain combines TRBV29-1 with TRBJ2-1; D perhaps matches TRBD2 (7 bases). The V and J ends lost 6 bases and 5 bases respectively, with 23 bases between them. From germline, CDR1 is SQVTM and CDR2 ANQGSEA. The CDR3 runs 16 residues. The CDR3 DNA reads as TGCAGCGTAGCCCGTTTAGGGGGGGGGCCGGACAATGAGCAGTTCTTC. Protein sequence: CSVARLGGGPDNEQFF.